Included here is one T cell receptor (beta chain) sequence, with context. This clonotype was recorded a few times. The target of this receptor is not known. No base quality information exists; no much larger clone differs at one position. The library was made by 5' RACE. The sample was run on an Illumina HiSeq 2000. Template switching introduced a universal primer binding site; the final cDNA contained a unique molecular identifier, enabling accurate counting of TCR cDNA molecules. Specific primers in the conserved constant-segment region were used to synthesize first-strand cDNA for the TCR alpha and beta chains. To control for contamination, every cDNA library was double barcoded, receiving both a SMART-Mk sample barcode and Illumina barcodes. TruSeq adapter sequences and Illumina sample barcodes were added in two successive PCR steps. The TCR alpha and beta cDNA libraries were sequenced on the Illumina HiSeq platform using custom primers. In the original analysis: Raw reads were processed with MiGEC to extract unique molecular identifiers, and MiXCR was used to determine CDR3 positions. Recombination models were inferred per individual with the repgenHMM and IGoR tools using an EM algorithm. Shared clonotypes were analyzed with the tcR package in R, and sharing was normalized by the product of cloneset sizes. To study raw recombination without the effects of thymic and clonal selection, out-of-frame nonproductive sequences were analyzed. TCRdb ran its own pipeline on the public reads, namely fastp trimming at Q25 and MiXCR clone calling, and kept in-frame beta chains. Rows matching on CDR3 protein sequence are summarized as one entry with the most common DNA and genes. These V and J calls originate from TCRdb's pipeline instead of the authors' own analysis. The sample table holds hundreds of thousands of distinct CDR3 sequences, of which roughly 10% were seen once. 5.5% to 9% of the sample is held by the ten biggest clonotypes.

This specimen belongs to a study of identical twins (dated by TCRdb to the mid-2010s). Looking at the study overall: To test whether fetal clonotypes persist, this study deep-sequenced TCR alpha and beta repertoires from monozygotic twins, from unrelated adults of various ages, and from cord blood. To rule out contamination, the twin experiments were replicated at different times with different library preparation protocols. General findings and caveats noted by the study authors: Compared with coincidental sharing between unrelated individuals, out-of-frame TCR alpha sequences shared between twins showed an excess of sequences with low generation probability. A weaker excess of twin sharing was found in beta out-of-frame sequences because the signal-to-noise ratio was lowered by fewer shared sequences. In monozygotic twins, out-of-frame TCR alpha sharing was systematically underestimated by recombination models, although the models agreed with sharing between unrelated individuals. Zero-insertion analyses could be partly confounded by invariant T cells such as MAIT and iNKT, though diverse VJ usage argued against such confounding for most clonotypes. Because the same donors could not be followed over many years, the conclusions depended on cross-sectional statistical analysis. Fewer insertions were carried by abundant cord blood beta clonotypes; a weaker similar trend was observed in young adult naive repertoires, while no such trend was observed in memory repertoires.

Every donor was a healthy Caucasian. Three pairs of female monozygotic twins, all aged roughly 18 to 29 years, made up the twin cohort. CD4+ and CD8+ T cell populations were isolated with positive isolation kits from Invitrogen. The V end loses 0 bases and the J end loses 1 base, and a stretch of 9 bases separates them. From the germline V gene (reference sequence), CDR1 is DFQATT and CDR2 is SNEGSKA. The CDR3 starts with the cysteine, ends with the phenylalanine, and has 14 residues. Of the read, only the CDR3 DNA is kept; its 42 bases are in frame from base 1. These records were also assigned to another study, of yellow fever vaccine responses in identical twins. The other study reports the following: The authors reported that the T cell response to vaccination in identical twins appeared partly convergent and partly personalized. In the study, vaccine-responding T cell clones were precisely tracked in identical twins.

Input material: CD8+ T cells sorted from blood. This chain joins TRBV20-1 to TRBJ1-1; the D segment cannot be called with confidence. The sequence was obtained from a woman aged 18-29 years in good health. Here the CDR3 is given as CSARESGRNTEAFF. The DNA reads TGCAGTGCTAGAGAATCAGGCAGGAACACTGAAGCTTTCTTT.